What follows are 22 T cell receptor beta chains derived from one specimen sequenced in a study of Ad26.COV2.S vaccination and SARS-CoV-2 variants. Sequencing was performed with immunoSEQ multiplex PCR; in TCRdb, only in-frame clones are kept and a portion is missing. This repertoire shows about 440,000 clones, around 90% found once; its top ten account for about 4.5%. Indicated treatment: around 19 received Ad26.COV2.S at low or high dose, single or two shots; about 5 received placebo; per-sample allocation not given. Sampling took place 63 days after the first vaccine or placebo injection. The material sequenced was peripheral blood, taken in a trial of Ad26.COV2.S vaccine versus placebo. The receptors originated from a person between 18 and 65 years old who received the Ad26.COV2.S COVID-19 vaccine or a placebo.

The CDR3 DNA sequence: TGTGCCAGCCGATTGGGGATTGGGGAGACCCAGTACTTC. This encodes CASRLGIGETQYF. The J gene is TRBJ2-5, the V gene TRBV5-4, with no clear D. V lost 7 bases, J lost 5 bases, and 15 bases lay in between. Germline assignment: CDR1 SGHNT and CDR2 YYREEE (reference sequence). The CDR3 is made up of 13 amino acids.

The chain carries TRBV27 and TRBJ2-3; D perhaps matches TRBD2 (6 bases). Trimming took 6 bases from V and 1 from J, leaving 17 bases between them. This CDR3 region has 16 residues. Per the germline V gene, CDR1 is MNHEY and CDR2 is SMNVEV (reference sequence). This chain's CDR3 is CASSTAGRTRTDTQYF. The CDR3 region has the DNA TGTGCCAGCAGCACTGCGGGGAGGACCCGCACAGATACGCAGTATTTT.

CDR3 coding DNA: TGTGCCAGCAGCTCCAGACTAGCGAACGTGAACGAGCAGTACTTC. Encoded protein: CASSSRLANVNEQYF. V is TRBV7-6 and J is TRBJ2-7, with 8 positions matching TRBD2. Germline V CDR1 and CDR2: SGHVS, FNYEAQ. The CDR3 covers 15 residues. V was clipped by 4 bases and J by 5 bases; unmatched bases: 10.

This chain's CDR3 is CASSPRQGASSGNTIYF. The CDR3 bases are TGTGCCAGCAGCCCCCGACAGGGTGCAAGCTCTGGAAACACCATATATTTT. This chain joins TRBV4-2 and TRBJ1-3; 7 bases are a match to TRBD1. Unmatched junction bases numbered 9, after V lost 4 bases and J lost 0 bases. The CDR3 has 17 amino acids. Germline values: CDR1 LGHNA, CDR2 YNFKEQ.

This clone was detected a few times. The V gene is TRBV7-2, the J gene TRBJ2-7; 10 bases are shared with TRBD1. The CDR3 is made up of 16 amino acids. Trimming removed 4 bases from V and 2 bases from J; junction bases left unmatched: 8. Germline CDR1 is SGHTA and CDR2 is FQGNSA. Here the CDR3 DNA reads TGTGCCAGCAGCTCCCGGGACAGGGGCTCCCCCTACGAGCAGTACTTC. Translated: CASSSRDRGSPYEQYF.

As regards this clone: The sample carries other DNA sequences with the same CDR3. The chain links TRBV18 to TRBJ1-2; unclear D gene. Germline V lookup: CDR1 KGHSH, CDR2 LQKENI. Trimming took 3 bases from V and 3 from J, leaving 8 bases between them. The CDR3 consists of 13 residues. DNA of the CDR3: TGTGCCAGCTCACCGGGGTCGGACTATGGCTACACCTTC. Protein: CASSPGSDYGYTF.

The chain links TRBV18 to TRBJ1-1, with D possibly matching TRBD1 (5 bases). This CDR3 contains 14 residues. V was clipped by 3 bases and J by 5 bases, with 13 bases between them. The germline gives CDR1 KGHSH, CDR2 LQKENI. CDR3 sequence: CASSPGFGGTEAFF. The CDR3 nucleotides read TGTGCCAGCTCACCTGGGTTCGGGGGGACTGAAGCTTTCTTT.

J is TRBJ1-2 and V is TRBV27; D perhaps matches TRBD1 (5 bases). With 8 bases removed from V and 4 bases from J, the gap between germline ends came to 17 bases. Per the germline V gene, CDR1 is MNHEY and CDR2 is SMNVEV (reference sequence). This CDR3 contains 14 residues. The CDR3 loop is CASCDSPGSYGYTF. CDR3 DNA: TGTGCCAGCTGTGACAGTCCAGGAAGCTATGGCTACACCTTC.

The rearrangement links TRBV5-1 to TRBJ2-3; the D is unclear. Germline V gene data show CDR1 as SGHRS and CDR2 as YFSETQ. CDR3 length equals 15 residues. V was trimmed by 1 base and J by 1 base, leaving 10 bases between them. CDR3 nucleotide sequence: TGCGCCAGCAGCTTGATCGGGCCCGGCACAGATACGCAGTATTTT. It is translated as CASSLIGPGTDTQYF.

Regarding this clone: Other DNA sequences in this sample translate to the same CDR3. The chain carries TRBV7-2 and TRBJ2-5; no clear D. Per germline, CDR1 SGHTA and CDR2 FQGNSA. The CDR3 contains 13 residues. With 3 bases removed from V and 0 bases from J, the gap between germline ends came to 5 bases. DNA of the CDR3: TGTGCCAGCAGCTTGGGCCACCAAGAGACCCAGTACTTC. Protein product: CASSLGHQETQYF. Complete variable domain (other parts from reference TRBV7-2 and TRBJ2-5): GAGVSQSPSNKVTEKGKDVELRCDPISGHTALYWYRQSLGQGLEFLIYFQGNSAPDKSGLPSDRFSAERTGGSVSTLTIQRTQQEDSAVYLCASSLGHQETQYFGPGTRLLVL.

V is TRBV27 and J is TRBJ2-1, with 11 positions matching TRBD2. Trimming at V came to 0 bases and at J to 9 bases, leaving 4 bases not matched to a gene. CDR3 length: 15 amino acids. Per germline, CDR1 MNHEY and CDR2 SMNVEV (reference sequence). The CDR3 DNA reads as TGTGCCAGCAGTTTATCACTAGCGGGAGAGGTTGAGCAGTTCTTC. Encoded protein: CASSLSLAGEVEQFF.

The CDR3 nucleotides are TGTGCCACCAGTGACCAAATGCGGGGAAACACAGATACGCAGTATTTT. Translating gives CATSDQMRGNTDTQYF. The chain carries TRBV24-1 and TRBJ2-3, with D tentatively TRBD2 (6 bases). The CDR3 covers 16 residues. Trimming took 4 bases from V and 2 from J, leaving 15 bases between them. Per the germline V gene, CDR1 is KGHDR and CDR2 is SFDVKD.

The chain has TRBV12-3 or TRBV12-4 and TRBJ2-3, with no clear D. The CDR3 is 12 amino acids. Trimming removed 5 bases from V and 2 bases from J, with 5 bases in between. This CDR3 reads CASSLYTDTQYF. CDR3 coding DNA: TGTGCCAGCAGTCTATACACAGATACGCAGTATTTT.

There are a few counts of this clone. V is TRBV5-8 and J is TRBJ1-5, with D unresolved. Germline values: CDR1 SGHTS, CDR2 YDEGEE. The V end lost 0 bases, the J end lost 0 bases, and 7 bases lay between the germline ends. This CDR3 is built from 15 residues. The CDR3 DNA reads TGTGCCAGCAGCTTGGGGATAGATAGCAATCAGCCCCAGCATTTT. Amino acids: CASSLGIDSNQPQHF.

The V and J genes are TRBV11-3 and TRBJ2-2; 15 nucleotides match TRBD2. The V gene end was trimmed by 4 bases and the J gene end by 7 bases; junction bases not matched to a gene: 4. The CDR3 sequence is 16 residues long. Germline V lookup: CDR1 SGHNT, CDR2 YENEEA. CDR3 protein: CASSSRTSGRDGELFF. Written as DNA, the CDR3 is TGTGCCAGCAGCTCCCGGACTAGCGGGAGGGACGGGGAGCTGTTTTTT.

With regard to this clone: The same CDR3 arises from other DNA sequences in this sample as well. In DNA form, the CDR3 reads TGTGCCAGCAGTTTGAGACAGGGGGCTGATGAGCAGTTCTTC. As protein: CASSLRQGADEQFF. The chain couples TRBV27 to TRBJ2-1, with 10 bases identical to TRBD1. Germline V CDR1 and CDR2: MNHEY, SMNVEV (reference sequence). This CDR3 spans 14 amino acids. V lost 3 bases and J lost 8; bases outside the gene matches: 4.

The rearrangement uses TRBV7-3 and TRBJ2-1, with 8 nucleotides matching TRBD2. Germline V lookup: CDR1 SGHTA, CDR2 FQGTGA. This CDR3 is 16 amino acids long. Unmatched junction bases numbered 7, after V lost 3 bases and J lost 3 bases. The CDR3 DNA sequence: TGTGCCAGCAGCTTGGCCGCGGGAGGCGACTACAATGAGCAGTTCTTC. Translated, it gives CASSLAAGGDYNEQFF.

The gene calls are TRBV5-1 and TRBJ1-1; 7 bases map to TRBD1. The V gene's germline CDR1 is SGHRS and CDR2 YFSETQ. The CDR3 runs 14 residues. V trimming: 4 bases; J trimming: 4 bases; junction bases outside the gene matches: 7. The CDR3 DNA reads TGCGCCAGCAGCCAAACGACAGGGAGCACTGAAGCTTTCTTT. Amino acid sequence: CASSQTTGSTEAFF.

The chain recombines TRBV19 with TRBJ1-5; D unresolved. Deletions cut 6 bases from V and 3 bases from J, with 6 bases between. Looked up from germline, CDR1 is LNHDA and CDR2 is SQIVND (reference sequence). This CDR3 contains 12 residues. This chain's CDR3 is CASRKDNQPQHF. The CDR3 bases are TGTGCCAGTAGAAAAGACAATCAGCCCCAGCATTTT. The full variable domain, with the rest looked up from reference TRBV19 and TRBJ1-5, is DGGITQSPKYLFRKEGQNVTLSCEQNLNHDAMYWYRQDPGQGLRLIYYSQIVNDFQKGDIAEGYSVSREKKESFPLTVTSAQKNPTAFYLCASRKDNQPQHFGDGTRLSIL.

The chain joins TRBV28 to TRBJ1-2; possibly TRBD1 for D (6 bases). The length of the CDR3 is 14 residues. Germline CDR1 and CDR2: MDHEN and SYDVKM. The V end lost 4 bases, the J end lost 2 bases, and 11 bases lay between the germline ends. CDR3 region: CASSSGGGNYGYTF. In nucleotides, the CDR3 is TGTGCCAGCAGTTCGGGGGGCGGGAACTATGGCTACACCTTC.

J is TRBJ2-1 and V is TRBV3-1 (or the pseudogene TRBV3-2); D may match TRBD1 or TRBD2 (5 bases each). The CDR3 runs to 12 residues. The germline V and J ends were trimmed by 4 bases and 10 bases, with 11 bases remaining between them. CDR1 LGHDT and CDR2 YNNKEL come from the germline V gene (reference sequence). Here the CDR3 reads CASSLTRDEQFF. The CDR3 nucleotides are TGTGCCAGCAGCCTAACTAGGGACGAGCAGTTCTTC.

This clone was observed a single time. The rearrangement uses TRBV19 and TRBJ2-1, with 12 bases lining up with TRBD2. V shed 5 bases, J shed 4 bases, and the junction held 0 bases outside the gene matches. The CDR3 is 14 amino acids. Germline V gene data show CDR1 as LNHDA and CDR2 as SQIVND (reference sequence). For the CDR3, the DNA is TGTGCCAGTAGTGGGACTAGCGGGTACAATGAGCAGTTCTTC. Protein sequence: CASSGTSGYNEQFF.